This T cell receptor beta chain is from a study of cytomegalovirus exposure and HLA in healthy donors. Study-level results: Most observed TCR sequences were rare, whereas some public TCRs were detected in many donors. Upon later analysis, TCR association rates were observed to vary by HLA locus, being highest for DRB1 and lowest for HLA-C. Through in vitro validation, three CMV-associated chains were shown to be specific for CMV antigens.

CDR1 is SGHTS and CDR2 is YDEGEE in the germline V gene. This CDR3 has 17 amino acids. In the case of this clone: Its antigen is unidentified. One end of the junction does not line up with germline, which may come from a read error.

Primers for the PCR totalled 60 Vbeta and 13 Jbeta. Profiling relied on immunoSEQ multiplex PCR, and the TCRdb table lists in-frame clones only, not all of them. The data hold 100,000 or so clones, with about 80% observed a single time. The sequencing sample was made of PBMCs. This receptor was obtained from a man aged 30 to 45 in good health and CMV-seropositive. The chain carries TRBV5-8 and TRBJ1-4; TRBD1 matches 9 bases. CDR3 protein: CDSSPVPGQGTNEKLFF. In DNA form, the CDR3 reads TGTGACAGCAGCCCCGTCCCGGGACAGGGAACTAATGAAAAACTGTTTTTT.